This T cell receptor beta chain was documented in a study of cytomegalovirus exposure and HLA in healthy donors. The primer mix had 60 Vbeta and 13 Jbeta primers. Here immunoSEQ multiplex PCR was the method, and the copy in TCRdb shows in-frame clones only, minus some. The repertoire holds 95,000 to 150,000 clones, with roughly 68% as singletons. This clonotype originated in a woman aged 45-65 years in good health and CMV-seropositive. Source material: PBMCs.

CDR3 region: CASSPFRVSNYGYTF. As DNA, the CDR3 is TGTGCCAGCTCACCATTTCGGGTCTCGAACTATGGCTACACCTTC. V gene TRBV18 combines with J gene TRBJ1-2; the D is unclear. The CDR3 runs 15 residues. Trimming removed 2 bases from V and 2 bases from J, with 12 bases in between. Germline assignment: CDR1 KGHSH and CDR2 LQKENI.